The rows below give T cell receptor beta chains drawn from one sample of a study of blood T cell repertoires in COVID-19. This table comes from immunoSEQ multiplex PCR, and its TCRdb copy is limited to in-frame clones, with some not included. The table has some 110,000 clones, about nine tenths seen once. The material sequenced was peripheral blood. Source of these receptors: a human donor in a cohort sampled during active COVID-19. Both conserved end residues are part of each CDR3. The order of the fields is D gene, clone size, J gene, CDR3 length, V gene, CDR3 DNA, CDR3 protein. A D gene is named only where the DNA matches it firmly. Size tells how often a clone was seen (once, few, many) or the class of an expanded clone, and some rows leave it out.

d_call: NA; clone_size: NA; j_call: TRBJ2-6; cdr3_length: 16; v_call: TRBV3-1/TRBV3-2; cdr3_nt: TGTGCCAGCAGCCTCGCCGCGGGATATGGGGCCAACGTCCTGACTTTC; cdr3_aa: CASSLAAGYGANVLTF
d_call: NA; clone_size: few; j_call: TRBJ2-2; cdr3_length: 14; v_call: TRBV7-7; cdr3_nt: TGTGCCAGCAGCTCCGGACTCAACACCGGGGAGCTGTTTTTT; cdr3_aa: CASSSGLNTGELFF
d_call: NA; clone_size: NA; j_call: TRBJ2-1; cdr3_length: 15; v_call: TRBV19; cdr3_nt: TGTGCCAGTAGTACCCCCAGGGTCTCCTACAATGAGCAGTTCTTC; cdr3_aa: CASSTPRVSYNEQFF
d_call: TRBD1; clone_size: NA; j_call: TRBJ2-3; cdr3_length: 17; v_call: TRBV24-1; cdr3_nt: TGTGCCACCAGCCCCGGGACAGGGTTCGGTCGGACAGATACGCAGTATTTT; cdr3_aa: CATSPGTGFGRTDTQYF
d_call: NA; clone_size: once; j_call: TRBJ1-5; cdr3_length: 16; v_call: TRBV28; cdr3_nt: TGTGCCAGCAGTTTAAATGCGGGGTCCGAGTATCAGCCCCAGCATTTT; cdr3_aa: CASSLNAGSEYQPQHF
d_call: TRBD1; clone_size: NA; j_call: TRBJ2-7; cdr3_length: 14; v_call: TRBV11-2; cdr3_nt: TGTGCCAGCAGCTTAAAATGGGACAGTTACGAGCAGTACTTC; cdr3_aa: CASSLKWDSYEQYF
d_call: TRBD2; clone_size: NA; j_call: TRBJ2-1; cdr3_length: 16; v_call: TRBV7-2; cdr3_nt: TGTGCCAGCAGCTTAGGGGTTAGCGGGAGTGGCAATGAGCAGTTCTTC; cdr3_aa: CASSLGVSGSGNEQFF
d_call: TRBD2; clone_size: NA; j_call: TRBJ2-7; cdr3_length: 13; v_call: TRBV11-3; cdr3_nt: TGTGCCAGCGGGACTAGCACCCACTACGAGCAGTACTTC; cdr3_aa: CASGTSTHYEQYF
d_call: NA; clone_size: once; j_call: TRBJ2-4; cdr3_length: 18; v_call: TRBV24-1; cdr3_nt: TGTGCCACCAGTGATCCATCGGGGCCAGGGGAGACCAAAAACATTCAGTACTTC; cdr3_aa: CATSDPSGPGETKNIQYF
d_call: TRBD2; clone_size: NA; j_call: TRBJ2-5; cdr3_length: 13; v_call: TRBV7-8; cdr3_nt: TGTGCCAGCAGCTTAGGCGGGGGGCCTCTCCAGTACTTC; cdr3_aa: CASSLGGGPLQYF
d_call: NA; clone_size: NA; j_call: TRBJ2-2; cdr3_length: 16; v_call: TRBV7-3; cdr3_nt: TGTGCCAGCAGCTTACTTGGGCCTACCCCCGGCGGGGAGCTGTTTTTT; cdr3_aa: CASSLLGPTPGGELFF
d_call: NA; clone_size: NA; j_call: TRBJ2-2; cdr3_length: 12; v_call: TRBV25-1; cdr3_nt: TGTGCCAGCAGTGTTCCGGTCGGGGAGCTGTTTTTT; cdr3_aa: CASSVPVGELFF
d_call: TRBD2; clone_size: NA; j_call: TRBJ2-3; cdr3_length: 18; v_call: TRBV7-8; cdr3_nt: TGTGCCAGCAGCTCCAGGCTCGGGACTAGCGGGAGGGGGGATACGCAGTATTTT; cdr3_aa: CASSSRLGTSGRGDTQYF
d_call: TRBD1; clone_size: NA; j_call: TRBJ2-1; cdr3_length: 14; v_call: TRBV19; cdr3_nt: TGTGCCAGTAGTAGTCAGGGGGATTTTGAGGAGCAGTTCTTC; cdr3_aa: CASSSQGDFEEQFF
d_call: NA; clone_size: few; j_call: TRBJ2-2; cdr3_length: 15; v_call: TRBV5-1; cdr3_nt: TGCGCCAGCAGCTGGACGGGACTCAACACCGGGGAGCTGTTTTTT; cdr3_aa: CASSWTGLNTGELFF